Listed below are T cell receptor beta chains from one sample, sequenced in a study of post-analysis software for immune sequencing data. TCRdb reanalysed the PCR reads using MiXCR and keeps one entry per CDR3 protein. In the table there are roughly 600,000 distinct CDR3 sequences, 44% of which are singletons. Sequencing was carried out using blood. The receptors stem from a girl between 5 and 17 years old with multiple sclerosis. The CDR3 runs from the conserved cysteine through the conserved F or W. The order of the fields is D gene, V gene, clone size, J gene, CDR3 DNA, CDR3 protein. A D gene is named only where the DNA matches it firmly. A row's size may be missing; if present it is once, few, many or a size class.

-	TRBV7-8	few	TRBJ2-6	TGTGCCAGCAGCTTACCAGGGGCCGGGGCCAACGTCCTGACTTTC	CASSLPGAGANVLTF
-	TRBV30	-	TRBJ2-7	TGTGCCTGGAGCCCCAAGGGGCAGGCATCCTACGAGCAGTACTTC	CAWSPKGQASYEQYF
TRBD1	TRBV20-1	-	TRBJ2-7	TGCAGTGCTATGAAAGACAGGGCCACCTACGAGCAGTACTTC	CSAMKDRATYEQYF
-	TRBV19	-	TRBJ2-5	TGTGCCAGTAGTAAATACCAAGAGACCCAGTACTTC	CASSKYQETQYF
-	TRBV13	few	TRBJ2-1	TGTGCCAGCATCCGACAGCCGCTTCTCAATGAGCAGTTCTTC	CASIRQPLLNEQFF
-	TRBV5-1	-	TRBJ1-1	TGCGCCAGCAGCGGCCTAGGTCAAGACACTGAAGCTTTCTTT	CASSGLGQDTEAFF
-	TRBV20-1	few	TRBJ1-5	TGCAGTGCTAGAGATATGGTCCCAAATCAGCCCCAGCATTTT	CSARDMVPNQPQHF
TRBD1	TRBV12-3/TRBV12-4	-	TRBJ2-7	TGTGCCAGCAGTACCACCGGACAGGCGTACGAGCAGTACTTC	CASSTTGQAYEQYF
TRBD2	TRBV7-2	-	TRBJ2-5	TGTGCCAGCAGCCTCTTCCAAGCGGGAGTGGCGACCCAGTACTTC	CASSLFQAGVATQYF
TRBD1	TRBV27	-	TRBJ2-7	TGTGCCAGCAGGTGGAGACAGGGGGGGGCCTACGAGCAGTACTTC	CASRWRQGGAYEQYF
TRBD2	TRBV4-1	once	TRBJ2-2	TGCGCCAGCAGCCCCCTTGGGGGGAGGACTAGCGGCACCGGGGAGCTGTTTTTT	CASSPLGGRTSGTGELFF
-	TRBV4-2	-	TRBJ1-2	TGTGCCAGCAGCCCCGAAATACTCCGGGGGACTAACTATGGCTACACCTTC	CASSPEILRGTNYGYTF
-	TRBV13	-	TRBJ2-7	TGTGCCAGCAGCTTAGAGAGCGCCGAGCAGTACTTC	CASSLESAEQYF
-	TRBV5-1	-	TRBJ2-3	TGCGCCAGCAGCTTGGAAGGGTCGATAAGCACAGATACGCAGTATTTT	CASSLEGSISTDTQYF
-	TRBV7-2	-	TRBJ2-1	TGTGCCAGCACCCCGGACCTAAATGAGCAGTTCTTC	CASTPDLNEQFF
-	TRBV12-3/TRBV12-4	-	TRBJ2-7	TGTGCCAGCAGTTTTCGCAGGCCAAACTGCGAGCAGTACTTC	CASSFRRPNCEQYF
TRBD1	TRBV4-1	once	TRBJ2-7	TGCGCCAGCAGCCAAGCACAGGGGATGGACTACGAGCAGTACTTC	CASSQAQGMDYEQYF
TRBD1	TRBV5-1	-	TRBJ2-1	TGCGCCAGCAGCTTGGCTGGACAGGGGGCAGTGGAGACCCAGTTCTTC	CASSLAGQGAVETQFF
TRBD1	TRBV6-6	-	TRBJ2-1	TGTGCCAGCAGTGGATCCGGGACAGGGGATAGAAATGAGCAGTTCTTC	CASSGSGTGDRNEQFF
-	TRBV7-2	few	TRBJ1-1	TGTGCCAGCAGTTCAACGGGGGGACGGGTGAACACTGAAGCTTTCTTT	CASSSTGGRVNTEAFF
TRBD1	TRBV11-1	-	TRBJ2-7	TGTGCCAGCAGCTCCCGGGACAGGGGAGCCGAGCAGTACTTC	CASSSRDRGAEQYF
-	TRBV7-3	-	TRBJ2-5	TGTGCCAGCAGCTCTTCGGCAGGGTCGGAGACCCAGTACTTC	CASSSSAGSETQYF
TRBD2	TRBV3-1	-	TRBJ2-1	TGTGCCAGCAGCCAAGTTACGACTAGCGGGTACAATGAGCAGTTCTTC	CASSQVTTSGYNEQFF
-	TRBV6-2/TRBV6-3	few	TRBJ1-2	TGTGCCAGCAGTTACTCGACGTGGGTGGCAGGCGACTATGGCTACACCTTC	CASSYSTWVAGDYGYTF
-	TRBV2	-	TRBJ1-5	TGTGCCAGCAGTAGTATTGGCAATCGGCCCCAGCATTTT	CASSSIGNRPQHF
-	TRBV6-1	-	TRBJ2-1	TGTGCCAGCAGTTCTACCCGGGATCCCGTTTACGAGCAGTTCTTC	CASSSTRDPVYEQFF
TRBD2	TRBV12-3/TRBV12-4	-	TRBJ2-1	TGTGCCAGCAGTTTACTCCGGACTAGCGGGATTAATGAGCAGTTCTTC	CASSLLRTSGINEQFF
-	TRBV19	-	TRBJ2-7	TGTGCCAGGAGTGACAGGAGCTACGAGCAGTACTTC	CARSDRSYEQYF
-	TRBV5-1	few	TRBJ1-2	TGCGCCAGCAACGCTCCCGAGGGGGGAGTTGGAGCGTATGGCTACACCTTC	CASNAPEGGVGAYGYTF
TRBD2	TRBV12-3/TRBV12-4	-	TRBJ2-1	TGTGCCGGCAGTCTTGGGGCTAGCGGGAGGGCCTACAATGAGCAGTTCTTC	CAGSLGASGRAYNEQFF
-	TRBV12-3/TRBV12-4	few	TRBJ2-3	TGTGCCAGCAGACGCAGGGCCCAGGGAGATACGCAGTATTTT	CASRRRAQGDTQYF
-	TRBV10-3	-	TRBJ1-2	TGTGCCATCAGTGGGGGCCCCGCTAACTATGGCTACACCTTC	CAISGGPANYGYTF
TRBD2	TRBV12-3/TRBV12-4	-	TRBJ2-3	TGTGCCAGCAAGACTAGCGTAGATACGCAGTATTTT	CASKTSVDTQYF
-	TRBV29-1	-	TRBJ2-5	TGCAGCGTACCGGCGGGACTCCAAGAGACCCAGTACTTC	CSVPAGLQETQYF
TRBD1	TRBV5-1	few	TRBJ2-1	TGCGCCAGCAGCTACAGACAGGGGCTCAATGAGCAGTTCTTC	CASSYRQGLNEQFF